This TCR beta chain came from a study of human T cells and chemical hapten exposure. In the study overall: The upper back received 0.01% DPC by patch testing, with results read at 6 days.

Time point: patch test 1, 2 weeks after DPC sensitization. As to treatment: therapeutic diphenylcyclopropenone sensitization with weekly scalp DPC. Total RNA was isolated from whole blood that had not been fractionated. In the library, unique molecular identifiers were attached to individual cDNA molecules. One entry per CDR3 protein results from TCRdb running MiXCR on the RACE reads. This sample has roughly 70,000 distinct CDR3 sequences, with more than 30% found just once. From germline, CDR1 is MDHEN and CDR2 SYDVKM. The CDR3 runs 17 residues. The junction had 22 bases not matched to a gene; V was cut back by 6 bases and J by 12 bases. In this sample, this clonotype turned up a few times.

The source of this sequence is a man in his forties or fifties with alopecia areata. Some clones in this sample may be carry-over from other donors' samples. The gene calls are TRBV28 and TRBJ2-3; 9 nucleotides match TRBD2. Sequencing used whole blood, obtained in connection with sensitization to the hapten diphenylcyclopropenone (DPC). The CDR3 DNA is TGTGCCAGCAGCCGCCGCACGGGGCGGGAGGGCCTCATTTCCCAGTATTTT. This sequence encodes CASSRRTGREGLISQYF.